This T cell receptor (beta chain) was documented in a study of vaccination and CD4 T cells after COVID-19. About the study: The stimulating agents, overlapping spike peptides, came from SARS-CoV-2, HCoV-NL63, HCoV-OC43 and HCoV-229E.

General observations from the study: Relatively small numbers of convalescent patients were studied, with no early post-infection timepoints included.

Described treatment: 10-day PBMC culture with coronavirus spike peptide pools or control peptides (ViraFEST assay). This clonotype was seen more than once but under ten times. Its antigen is unidentified. With the Oncomine TCR Beta short-read assay, DNA from cultured CD4+ T cells was sequenced. TCRdb analysed the PCR reads with MiXCR anew, one entry per CDR3 protein. The data hold about 23,000 distinct CDR3 sequences, with 67% observed a single time. CDR1 LGHNT and CDR2 FRNRAP come from the germline V gene. The CDR3 length is 19 residues. V shed 0 bases and J shed 2 bases, with 20 bases lying between them.

This clonotype was sampled from a human donor who received a COVID-19 vaccine. Sequencing used CD4+ T cells from blood, cultured in vitro, obtained after SARS-CoV-2 vaccination. The V and J genes are TRBV12-5 and TRBJ1-5; D remains ambiguous. The DNA of the CDR3 is TGTGCTAGTGGTTTGGTGCGAGACGGGGAAATCGGGGGCAATCAGCCCCAGCATTTT. Its translation is CASGLVRDGEIGGNQPQHF.